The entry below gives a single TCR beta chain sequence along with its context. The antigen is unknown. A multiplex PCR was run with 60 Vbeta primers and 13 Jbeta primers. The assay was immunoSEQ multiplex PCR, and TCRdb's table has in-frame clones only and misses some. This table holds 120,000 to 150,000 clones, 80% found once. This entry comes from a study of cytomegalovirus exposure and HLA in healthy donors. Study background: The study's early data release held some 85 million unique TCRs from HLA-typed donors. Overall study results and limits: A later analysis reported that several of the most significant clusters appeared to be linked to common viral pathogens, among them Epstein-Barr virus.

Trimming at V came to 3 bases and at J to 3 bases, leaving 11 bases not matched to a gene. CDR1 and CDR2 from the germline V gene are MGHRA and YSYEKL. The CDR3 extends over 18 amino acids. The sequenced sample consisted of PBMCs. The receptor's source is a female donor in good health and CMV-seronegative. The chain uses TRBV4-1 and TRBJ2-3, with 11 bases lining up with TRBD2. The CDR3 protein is CASSHPSDSGRGTDTQYF. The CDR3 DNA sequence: TGCGCCAGCAGCCACCCATCGGATAGCGGGAGGGGGACAGATACGCAGTATTTT.